The source of this TCR beta chain is a study of shared clonotypes between healthy human individuals (dated by TCRdb to about 2020). At the level of the whole study: Three men and a couple of women, aged 18 to 49 years, made up the cohort. Libraries were prepared and TCR repertoires were sequenced by different laboratories using diverse techniques, in order to increase sequencing depth and limit assay-specific biases. Between about 0.85 and 9.5 billion PBMCs per donor were obtained by leukapheresis. The study deeply sequenced blood TCR repertoires of about five healthy adults to estimate repertoire size and the extent of clonotype sharing between individuals. For each donor, CD4 naive and CD4 memory were each run on three plates, CD8 naive on two plates, and CD8 memory on one plate. Points the paper makes about the study in general: Sampling was limited to blood, and TCR repertoires in tissue likely differ from TCR repertoires in blood. Rarefaction of sorted-subset datasets indicated incomplete sequencing despite the large sequencing depth. Naive subsets generally had larger estimated clonotype richness than memory subsets did. Higher generation probabilities were observed for clonotypes shared by all four sorted-subset donors than for non-shared clonotypes. Pairwise subsampling led to the expectation that sequencing depth would affect the degree of clonotype sharing among donors. Across a handful of donors, roughly 5% of naive CD4, roughly 3.3% of naive CD8, around 2.1% of memory CD4, and approximately 0.4% of memory CD8 clonotypes were shared. Because the study included only a small number of donors, the genetic and exposure-history diversity represented was limited.

Using the deep immunoSEQ assay, TCR CDR3 regions were amplified from genomic DNA by multiplex PCR. Genomic DNA extracted from each cell subset was distributed evenly over all wells of several immunoSEQ 96-well plates, and each plate served as one replicate. For sorted subsets, around 0.2 ug of genomic DNA, equivalent to 30,000 or so T cell genomes, went into each replicate PCR. Purified libraries were quantified with a Qubit 3.0 fluorometer, sized on a Bioanalyzer 2100, and re-quantified with the KAPA Library Quantification kit. Every immunoSEQ 96-well plate was sequenced on a separate single-read 150-cycle Illumina NextSeq 550 flow cell. The authors processed their data as follows. Because the immunoSEQ output held only junctional sequences and lacked quality scores, the filtering could not match the filtering applied to full-length reads. To assign V/J genes and CDR3, sequences were annotated using PyIR, a Python wrapper for IgBLAST v1.9, with IMGT germline references. Reads were filtered out if the reads had weak V/J assignments (E-value above 1e-6), no CDR3, stop codons, out-of-frame junctions, or ambiguous translated residues. V3J clonotypes were defined as sequences sharing the same inferred V gene, J gene, and CDR3 amino acid sequence. Percentage overlap between repertoires was computed as shared unique clonotypes divided by the size of the smaller repertoire. Three approaches were used to assess repertoire richness: RTK rarefaction, the Chao1 estimator, and Recon v2.1 estimates of unobserved clonotypes. For all TCRbeta clonotypes obtained by the gDNA method from a few donors, generation probabilities were computed with OLGA. The table was pulled from immuneACCESS by TCRdb, which kept in-frame rearrangements only. Such tables lose some clones; where checked, under half of the loss comes from unresolved V genes, and the rest has no known cause. The V and J calls and the clone size are those of that table, but D and trimming were determined from the DNA. Across this sample there are about 1,500,000 clones, with roughly 96% seen only once. The top ten clones comprise approximately 1% of the sample.

Comment on this clone: This receptor's antigen is unknown. Per-base qualities were not stored, and no clone one base away is much larger.

V is pared back by 3 bases and J by 7 bases, with 18 bases lying between the germline termini. Looking up the germline V gene yields CDR1 KGHSH and CDR2 LQKENI. Taken from cysteine to phenylalanine, the CDR3 has 15 residues. The entry retains the CDR3 DNA only, 45 bases that are in frame from base 1. The donors were healthy, HIV-negative adults with no recently reported acute infections or vaccinations. Every donor was a Caucasian adult residing in Nashville, Tennessee, USA. Magnetic negative selection was used to enrich CD4+ T cells, after which naive cells were positively selected on CD45RA and the negative fraction became the memory subset. Blood was collected by leukapheresis, and PBMCs were isolated by Ficoll-Histopaque density gradient centrifugation and then cryopreserved in liquid nitrogen vapor phase. Analytical flow cytometry was used to check the purity and quantity of each magnetically sorted T cell population. Genomic DNA was isolated from every sorted fraction and measured by UV absorbance on a Nanodrop 2000c.

The V and J genes are TRBV18 and TRBJ1-1, with the D gene call left open. The material sequenced was naive CD4+ T cells sorted from blood. Read against the paper, the sample's cell subset or site label means: CD45RA+ positively selected. The clonotype originates from a man younger than 40 in good health. The nucleotide sequence is given as TGTGCCAGCTCACCCCTTATCAAGACGGGGAGTGAAGCTTTCTTT. It specifies CASSPLIKTGSEAFF.